Sequencing of this TCR beta chain was carried out in a study of cytomegalovirus exposure and HLA in healthy donors. Study-level information: A later analysis reported the same platform for the 95 to 150 validation repertoires and the 666 first-cohort repertoires.

Some clones are missing from TCRdb's copy, which holds only in-frame ones; the method was immunoSEQ multiplex PCR. The sample consists of roughly 75,000 clones, 94% of them appearing once. Broader study findings: Investigators reported 150 to 200 TCR beta chains as tied to cytomegalovirus. In vitro assays verified that a few CMV-associated chains recognized CMV antigens specifically.

This clone has a handful of counts. Its antigen is as yet unknown. The V end lost 3 bases, the J end lost 5 bases, and 23 bases lay between the germline ends. The CDR3 runs to 17 residues. Per germline, CDR1 SQVTM and CDR2 ANQGSEA. This clonotype was obtained from a woman in her late teens or twenties in good health and CMV-seronegative. Sequencing was performed on PBMCs. The chain links TRBV29-1 to TRBJ2-1; tentatively, D is TRBD1 (6 bases). In nucleotides, the CDR3 is TGCAGCGTTGATTCTTTACCGGAAGCAGGGGTAAACAATGAGCAGTTCTTC. This translates into CSVDSLPEAGVNNEQFF.